The 27 T cell receptor beta chains presented below share a single source sample, sequenced in a study of vaccination effects on CD4 cells after COVID-19. Data came from immunoSEQ multiplex PCR; TCRdb stores just in-frame clones and leaves some out. The sample contains under 40,000 clones, roughly 80% of which appear only once. These receptors' antigens are unknown. Isolation of CD4+ T cells took place after 10 to 11 days of culture. SARS-CoV-2 infection was confirmed by PCR in the person between March and December 2020. As their vaccination, participants received two doses of either BNT162b2 or mRNA-1273. Source: CD4+ T cells from PBMCs cultured without peptide, taken after COVID-19 vaccination. These TCRs come from a human donor who had a prior SARS-CoV-2 infection.

The chain joins TRBV12-3 or TRBV12-4 to TRBJ1-2; D remains unclear. V lost 2 bases to trimming and J lost 8 bases, with 12 bases between them. The length of the CDR3 is 13 residues. The CDR3 coding sequence is TGTGCCAGCAGTTTACAGGCTGCACCGGGCTACACCTTC. Translating it yields CASSLQAAPGYTF.

DNA of the CDR3: TGTGCCAGCAGCGTAGCCCGTAGGGGGATCGAGCAGTTCTTC. This codes for CASSVARRGIEQFF. This sequence joins TRBV9 and TRBJ2-1; weak D call: TRBD1 (6 bases). The V gene lost 0 bases and the J gene lost 10 bases, with 14 bases spanning the gap. This CDR3 region has 14 residues. Germline values: CDR1 SGDLS, CDR2 YYNGEE.

The chain has TRBV6-5 and TRBJ2-4, with a weak D call TRBD1 (5 bases). Germline CDR1 is MNHEY and CDR2 is SVGAGI. CDR3 length: 14 residues. Trimming shortened V by 4 bases and J by 6 bases, and 13 bases separated the two germline ends. The CDR3 DNA is TGTGCCAGCAGTTCAGGGCTCCTTACAAACATTCAGTACTTC. This sequence encodes CASSSGLLTNIQYF.

The genes are TRBV10-3 and TRBJ2-3, with 7 bases aligning to TRBD2. J gave up 2 bases and V 11 bases, and 16 bases lay outside the gene matches. Looked up from germline, CDR1 is ENHRY and CDR2 is SYGVKD. This CDR3 spans 16 amino acids. The CDR3 DNA reads as TGTGCCTCTCGCGGGGCGGGGAGGGCCCTCACAGATACGCAGTATTTT. Protein sequence: CASRGAGRALTDTQYF.

This clone was seen once. J is TRBJ2-2 and V is TRBV29-1, with 7 bases aligning to TRBD1. Germline values: CDR1 SQVTM, CDR2 ANQGSEA. The V and J ends lost 4 bases and 6 bases, in that order; junction bases with no gene match: 5. This CDR3 has 13 residues. The CDR3 DNA is TGCAGCGTTGTATCTCAGGGGGCCGGGGAGCTGTTTTTT. Translated, it gives CSVVSQGAGELFF.

The chain is built from TRBV11-3 and TRBJ2-7; D may match TRBD1 or TRBD2 (5 bases each). The CDR3 is made up of 15 amino acids. Germline V gives CDR1 SGHNT, CDR2 YENEEA. The V end lost 0 bases, the J end lost 2 bases, and 11 bases lay between the germline ends. The CDR3 DNA reads TGTGCCAGCAGCTTAGAAAGCGGACACGCCTACGAGCAGTACTTC. This gives the protein CASSLESGHAYEQYF.

The CDR3 reads CASSSRLAGYQETQYF. CDR3 bases: TGTGCCAGCAGTTCTCGACTAGCGGGTTACCAAGAGACCCAGTACTTC. The V gene is TRBV6-2 or TRBV6-3, the J gene TRBJ2-5; 10 nucleotides match TRBD2. Germline assignment: CDR1 MNHEY and CDR2 SVGEGT. This CDR3 contains 16 residues. V gave up 4 bases and J gave up 0 bases; unmatched junction bases: 5.

V gene TRBV19 combines with J gene TRBJ2-1; D not resolved. Trimming shortened V by 3 bases and J by 4 bases, and 13 bases separated the two germline ends. This CDR3 has 15 amino acids. From germline, CDR1 is LNHDA and CDR2 SQIVND (reference sequence). CDR3 in amino acids: CASSISLGRYNEQFF. The CDR3 DNA is TGTGCCAGTAGTATTTCTTTGGGCAGATACAATGAGCAGTTCTTC.

The chain couples TRBV5-6 to TRBJ1-6; no firm D call. Trimming removed 0 bases from V and 7 bases from J, with 11 bases in between. In germline, CDR1 is SGHDT, CDR2 YYEEEE. CDR3 length: 15 amino acids. The CDR3 DNA sequence: TGTGCCAGCAGCTTGGGGGCATGGGGAAATTCACCCCTCCACTTT. Translated, it gives CASSLGAWGNSPLHF.

The chain has TRBV29-1 and TRBJ2-3, with D tentatively TRBD2 (5 bases). CDR1 is SQVTM, CDR2 ANQGSEA, per germline. The V gene lost 4 bases and the J gene lost 4 bases, with 12 bases spanning the gap. The CDR3 extends over 13 amino acids. The CDR3 DNA follows: TGCAGCGTTGCCCTACTAGTGCCAGATACGCAGTATTTT. It is translated as CSVALLVPDTQYF.

The chain is built from TRBV7-3 and TRBJ2-3; a weak D match, TRBD2 (6 bases). V was pared by 8 bases and J by 3 bases, with 12 bases between. Per germline, CDR1 SGHTA and CDR2 FQGTGA. The CDR3 extends over 13 amino acids. For the CDR3, the DNA is TGTGCCAGCGGACCCGGGGGTACAGATACGCAGTATTTT. Protein sequence: CASGPGGTDTQYF.

The rearrangement links TRBV5-1 to TRBJ2-5; perhaps TRBD2 as D (5 bases). The CDR3 runs to 13 residues. Germline V CDR1 and CDR2: SGHRS, YFSETQ. V shed 7 bases and J shed 5 bases, with 15 bases lying between them. CDR3 loop: CASLGLGAETQYF. The CDR3 DNA reads TGCGCCAGCCTTGGACTTGGCGCGGAGACCCAGTACTTC.

This clone was detected a few times. The chain combines TRBV5-1 with TRBJ2-7, with 11 bases fitting TRBD2. This CDR3 comprises 15 residues. With V trimmed by 4 bases and J by 4 bases, 7 bases remained unmatched. The germline V gene has CDR1 SGHRS and CDR2 YFSETQ. The CDR3 loop is CASSGTSGRGYEQYF. The CDR3 nucleotides are TGCGCCAGCAGCGGAACTAGCGGGAGAGGGTACGAGCAGTACTTC.

This clone was observed once. The chain recombines TRBV13 with TRBJ2-4; no reliable D call. Germline values: CDR1 PRHDT, CDR2 FYEKMQ (reference sequence). This CDR3 comprises 11 residues. The germline V and J ends were trimmed by 3 bases and 9 bases, with 6 bases remaining between them. The CDR3 DNA is TGTGCCAGCAGCTTCGGAAGCATTCAGTACTTC. It translates to CASSFGSIQYF.

The V gene is TRBV9, the J gene TRBJ1-2; a possible D gene is TRBD1 (6 bases). Deletions cut 0 bases from V and 4 bases from J, with 16 bases between. The CDR3 sequence is 16 residues long. From germline, CDR1 is SGDLS and CDR2 YYNGEE. In nucleotides, the CDR3 is TGTGCCAGCAGCGTAGCGGGCAGGGGATTTGGCTATGGCTACACCTTC. Protein sequence: CASSVAGRGFGYGYTF.

CDR3 protein: CASSLTFRGISYEQYF. The CDR3, as DNA: TGTGCCAGCAGCTTGACCTTTCGCGGAATCTCCTACGAGCAGTACTTC. J is TRBJ2-7 and V is TRBV11-2; D not certain. The V and J ends lost 3 bases and 0 bases respectively, with 15 bases between them. CDR1 SGHAT and CDR2 FQNNGV come from the germline V gene. The CDR3 has 16 amino acids. Using reference TRBV11-2 and TRBJ2-7 for the parts outside the CDR3, the full variable domain is EAGVAQSPRYKIIEKRQSVAFWCNPISGHATLYWYQQILGQGPKLLIQFQNNGVVDDSQLPKDRFSAERLKGVDSTLKIQPAKLEDSAVYLCASSLTFRGISYEQYFGPGTRLTVT.

This clone has just a few counts. The V gene is TRBV5-1, the J gene TRBJ1-3, with D unclear. The germline gives CDR1 SGHRS, CDR2 YFSETQ. Deletions cut 2 bases from V and 0 bases from J, with 6 bases between. CDR3 size: 14 residues. The CDR3 region has the DNA TGCGCCAGCAGCTTCGGAGTCTCTGGAAACACCATATATTTT. Its translation: CASSFGVSGNTIYF.

The chain uses TRBV7-9 and TRBJ1-6; D unclear. Germline lookup yields CDR1 SEHNR and CDR2 FQNEAQ (reference sequence). The CDR3 totals 15 residues. The germline V and J ends were trimmed by 6 bases and 10 bases, with 19 bases remaining between them. The DNA of the CDR3 is TGTGCCAGCAGTTCCAACCCTGTGGGCGGATCACCCCTCCACTTT. It encodes CASSSNPVGGSPLHF.

The chain combines TRBV12-5 with TRBJ1-2; unclear D gene. Germline V gene lookup returns CDR1 LGHNT and CDR2 FRNRAP. The length of the CDR3 is 16 residues. V dropped 2 bases and J dropped 1 base, with 14 bases sitting between them. CDR3 region: CASGLRLNPFNYGYTF. The CDR3 DNA sequence: TGTGCTAGTGGTTTGAGGTTAAACCCATTTAACTATGGCTACACCTTC.

V and J are TRBV5-1 and TRBJ2-5; TRBD1 matches at 10 bases. The CDR3 has 16 amino acids. CDR1 is SGHRS and CDR2 is YFSETQ in the germline V gene. J lost 4 bases, V lost 0 bases, and 6 bases had no gene match. CDR3 DNA: TGCGCCAGCAGCTTGGGGGACAGGGGAAATCGAGAGACCCAGTACTTC. Amino acid sequence: CASSLGDRGNRETQYF.

The V call is TRBV25-1, the J call TRBJ1-2; perhaps TRBD1 as D (6 bases). Germline V gene data show CDR1 as MGHDK and CDR2 as SYGVNS. V lost 4 bases, J lost 3 bases, and 15 bases lay in between. CDR3 length equals 15 residues. This chain's CDR3 is CASSGDKAMYYGYTF. In nucleotides, the CDR3 is TGTGCCAGCAGTGGGGACAAGGCCATGTACTATGGCTACACCTTC.

J is TRBJ1-4 and V is TRBV18; 7 nucleotides line up with TRBD1. CDR3 size: 14 residues. The germline CDR1 and CDR2 sequences are KGHSH and LQKENI. Losses at the gene ends were 5 bases for V and 8 bases for J; bases not matched to a gene: 8. DNA for the CDR3: TGTGCCAGCTCATCGACAGGGTTCAAAGAAAAACTGTTTTTT. Protein product: CASSSTGFKEKLFF.

This clone was recorded a few times. The chain joins TRBV4-2 to TRBJ2-5; D possibly corresponds to TRBD2 (5 bases). The V end lost 0 bases, the J end lost 6 bases, and 17 bases lay between the germline ends. This CDR3 spans 16 amino acids. From germline, CDR1 is LGHNA and CDR2 YNFKEQ. In nucleotides, the CDR3 is TGTGCCAGCAGCCAAGATGGGGTAGCGTCCGTAAAGACCCAGTACTTC. Residues: CASSQDGVASVKTQYF.

This clone has only a few counts. The chain combines TRBV18 with TRBJ2-1; 9 bases fit TRBD2. Germline V lookup: CDR1 KGHSH, CDR2 LQKENI. With 6 bases clipped from V and 10 bases from J, the junction kept 13 bases outside the gene matches. This CDR3 region has 15 residues. This CDR3 reads CASSRIPGLASEQFF. CDR3 DNA: TGTGCCAGCTCGCGTATCCCGGGACTAGCTTCCGAGCAGTTCTTC.

This clone showed up just a few times. The chain employs TRBV7-9 and TRBJ2-3; TRBD1 is a possible D gene (6 bases). This CDR3 is built from 18 residues. Trimming removed 2 bases at V and 2 bases at J, with 20 bases between. The germline V gene has CDR1 SEHNR and CDR2 FQNEAQ (reference sequence). The CDR3: CASSLIPLQGHFTDTQYF. CDR3 nucleotides: TGTGCCAGCAGCTTAATACCCCTACAGGGACACTTCACAGATACGCAGTATTTT. Filled out from reference TRBV7-9 and TRBJ2-3, the complete variable domain reads DTGVSQNPRHKITKRGQNVTFRCDPISEHNRLYWYRQTLGQGPEFLTYFQNEAQLEKSRLLSDRFSAERPKGSFSTLEIQRTEQGDSAMYLCASSLIPLQGHFTDTQYFGPGTRLTVL.

This chain joins TRBV4-1 and TRBJ2-5, with a possible D match to TRBD1 (6 bases). In germline, CDR1 is MGHRA, CDR2 YSYEKL. CDR3 length: 15 residues. V was cut by 5 bases and J by 5 bases, with 18 bases left in between. The CDR3 coding sequence is TGCGCCAGCAGCTCGGCCGGCGCCCAGGGGGAGACCCAGTACTTC. Its translation: CASSSAGAQGETQYF.

The V call is TRBV20-1, the J call TRBJ1-6, with D possibly being TRBD1 (5 bases). The germline gives CDR1 DFQATT, CDR2 SNEGSKA (reference sequence). Trimming shortened V by 3 bases and J by 8 bases, and 20 bases separated the two germline ends. The CDR3 spans 16 residues. CDR3 coding DNA: TGCAGTGCTAGTAATTTCAGGGAGGGGTGGGATTCACCCCTCCACTTT. It specifies CSASNFREGWDSPLHF.